Listed here is a single T cell receptor (beta chain). Its specificity is not known. The data were taken from a study of siplizumab effects on memory and regulatory T cells. V shed 7 bases and J shed 3 bases, with 12 bases lying between them. Germline loops: CDR1 SGHAT, CDR2 FQNNGV. The CDR3 extends over 14 amino acids. Study-wide points: A minor share of alloreactive clones matched unstimulated subsets. Naive T cells appeared more varied than memory cells and looked like key alloresponse contributors.

TCRdb's table, derived via immunoSEQ multiplex PCR, lists solely in-frame clones and lacks some. The profile shows roughly 120,000 clones, about 95% of them singletons. Source material: non-Treg CD4+ T cells sorted from blood. This chain uses TRBV11-2 with TRBJ2-2; the D call may be TRBD1 or TRBD2 (5 bases each). The source is a human donor in good health. The CDR3, as DNA: TGTGCCAGCATATTCCAGGGACACACCGGGGAGCTGTTTTTT. Protein product: CASIFQGHTGELFF.